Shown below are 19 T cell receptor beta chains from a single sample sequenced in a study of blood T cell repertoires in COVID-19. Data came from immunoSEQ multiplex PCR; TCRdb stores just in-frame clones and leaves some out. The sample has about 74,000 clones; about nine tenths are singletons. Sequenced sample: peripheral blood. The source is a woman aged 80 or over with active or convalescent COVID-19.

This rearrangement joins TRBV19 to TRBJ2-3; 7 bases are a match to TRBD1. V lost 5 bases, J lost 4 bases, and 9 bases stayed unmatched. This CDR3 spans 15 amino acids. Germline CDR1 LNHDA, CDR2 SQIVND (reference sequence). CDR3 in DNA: TGTGCCAGTAGTGCCTCACAGGGGTTCGCAGATACGCAGTATTTT. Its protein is CASSASQGFADTQYF.

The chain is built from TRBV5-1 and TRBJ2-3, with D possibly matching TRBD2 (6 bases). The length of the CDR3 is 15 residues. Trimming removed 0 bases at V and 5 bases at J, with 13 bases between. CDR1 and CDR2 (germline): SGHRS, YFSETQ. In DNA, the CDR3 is TGCGCCAGCAGCTTGGAAGAGGGGACTGTAGATACGCAGTATTTT. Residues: CASSLEEGTVDTQYF.

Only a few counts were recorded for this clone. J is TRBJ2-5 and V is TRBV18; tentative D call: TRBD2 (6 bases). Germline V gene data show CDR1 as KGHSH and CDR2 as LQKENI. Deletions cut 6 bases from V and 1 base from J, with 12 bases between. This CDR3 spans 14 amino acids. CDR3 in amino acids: CASSPGLLQETQYF. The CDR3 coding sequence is TGTGCCAGCTCGCCGGGACTCCTCCAAGAGACCCAGTACTTC. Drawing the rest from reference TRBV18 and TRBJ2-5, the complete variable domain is NAGVMQNPRHLVRRRGQEARLRCSPMKGHSHVYWYRQLPEEGLKFMVYLQKENIIDESGMPKERFSAEFPKEGPSILRIQQVVRGDSAAYFCASSPGLLQETQYFGPGTRLLVL.

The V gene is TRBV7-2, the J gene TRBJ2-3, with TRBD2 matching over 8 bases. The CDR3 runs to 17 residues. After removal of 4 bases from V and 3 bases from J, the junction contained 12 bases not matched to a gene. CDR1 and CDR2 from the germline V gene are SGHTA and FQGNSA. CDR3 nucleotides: TGTGCCAGCAGCTCTACCTTTAGCGGGGTTGGTACAGATACGCAGTATTTT. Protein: CASSSTFSGVGTDTQYF.

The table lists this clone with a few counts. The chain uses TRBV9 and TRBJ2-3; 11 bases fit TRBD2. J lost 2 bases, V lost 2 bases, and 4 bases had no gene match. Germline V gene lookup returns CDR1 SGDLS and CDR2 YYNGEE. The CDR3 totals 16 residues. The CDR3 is CASSVLSGGATDTQYF. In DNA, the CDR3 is TGTGCCAGCAGCGTCCTTAGCGGGGGGGCCACAGATACGCAGTATTTT.

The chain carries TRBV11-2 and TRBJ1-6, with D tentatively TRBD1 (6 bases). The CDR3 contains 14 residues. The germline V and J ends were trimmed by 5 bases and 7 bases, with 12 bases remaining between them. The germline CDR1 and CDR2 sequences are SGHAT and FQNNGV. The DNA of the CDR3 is TGTGCCAGCAGCCGAGCCAGGGGAAATTCACCCCTCCACTTT. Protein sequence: CASSRARGNSPLHF.

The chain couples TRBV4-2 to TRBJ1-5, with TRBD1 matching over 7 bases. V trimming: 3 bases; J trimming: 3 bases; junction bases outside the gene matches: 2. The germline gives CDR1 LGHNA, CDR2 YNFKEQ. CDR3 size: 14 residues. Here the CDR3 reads CASSHGTDNQPQHF. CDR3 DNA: TGTGCCAGCAGCCACGGGACAGACAATCAGCCCCAGCATTTT.

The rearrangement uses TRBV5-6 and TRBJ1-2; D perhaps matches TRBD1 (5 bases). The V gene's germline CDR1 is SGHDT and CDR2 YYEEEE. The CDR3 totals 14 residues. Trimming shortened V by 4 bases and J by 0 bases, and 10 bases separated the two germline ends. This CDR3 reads CASSAGPSNYGYTF. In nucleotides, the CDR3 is TGTGCCAGCAGCGCGGGACCCTCTAACTATGGCTACACCTTC.

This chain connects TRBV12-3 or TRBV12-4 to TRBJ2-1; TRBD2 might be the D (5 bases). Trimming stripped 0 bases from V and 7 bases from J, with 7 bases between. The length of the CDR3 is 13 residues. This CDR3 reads CASSLARRNEQFF. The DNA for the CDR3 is TGTGCCAGCAGTTTAGCGCGGAGGAATGAGCAGTTCTTC.

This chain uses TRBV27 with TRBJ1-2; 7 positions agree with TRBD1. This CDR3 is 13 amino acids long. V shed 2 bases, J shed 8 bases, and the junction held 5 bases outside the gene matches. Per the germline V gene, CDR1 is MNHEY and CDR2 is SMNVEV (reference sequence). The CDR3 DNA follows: TGTGCCAGCAGTTTACAAGACAGGGACGGCTACACCTTC. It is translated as CASSLQDRDGYTF.

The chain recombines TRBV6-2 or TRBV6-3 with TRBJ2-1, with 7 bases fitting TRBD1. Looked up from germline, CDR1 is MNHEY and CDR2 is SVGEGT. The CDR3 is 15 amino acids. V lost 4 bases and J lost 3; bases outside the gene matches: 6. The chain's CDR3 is CASSSGGHRYNEQFF. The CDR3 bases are TGTGCCAGCAGTTCAGGGGGACATCGCTACAATGAGCAGTTCTTC.

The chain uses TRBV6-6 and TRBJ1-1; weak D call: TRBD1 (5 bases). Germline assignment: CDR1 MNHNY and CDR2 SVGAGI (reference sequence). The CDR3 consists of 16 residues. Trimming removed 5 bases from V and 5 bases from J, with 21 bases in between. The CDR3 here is CASSDYGGVKDTEAFF. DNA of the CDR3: TGTGCCAGCAGTGACTACGGGGGGGTAAAGGATACTGAAGCTTTCTTT.

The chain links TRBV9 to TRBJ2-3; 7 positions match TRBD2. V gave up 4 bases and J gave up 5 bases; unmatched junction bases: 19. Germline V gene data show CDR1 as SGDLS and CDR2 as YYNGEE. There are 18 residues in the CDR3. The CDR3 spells CASSPAERGLLGGDTQYF. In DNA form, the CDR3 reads TGTGCCAGCAGCCCAGCCGAGCGGGGCCTCCTGGGTGGAGATACGCAGTATTTT.

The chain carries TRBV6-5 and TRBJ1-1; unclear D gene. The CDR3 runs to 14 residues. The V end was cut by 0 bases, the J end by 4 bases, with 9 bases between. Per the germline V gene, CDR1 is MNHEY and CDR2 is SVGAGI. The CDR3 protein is CASSYSRRGTEAFF. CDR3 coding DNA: TGTGCCAGCAGTTACTCCAGACGGGGCACTGAAGCTTTCTTT.

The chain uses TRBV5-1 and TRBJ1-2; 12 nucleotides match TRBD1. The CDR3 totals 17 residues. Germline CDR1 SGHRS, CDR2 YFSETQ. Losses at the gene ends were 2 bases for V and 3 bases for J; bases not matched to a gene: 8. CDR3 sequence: CASSLTGTGGVHYGYTF. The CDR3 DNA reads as TGCGCCAGCAGCTTAACCGGGACAGGGGGCGTTCACTATGGCTACACCTTC.

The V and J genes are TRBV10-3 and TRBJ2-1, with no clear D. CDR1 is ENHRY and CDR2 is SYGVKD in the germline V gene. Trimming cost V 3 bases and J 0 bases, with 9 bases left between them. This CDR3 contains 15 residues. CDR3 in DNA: TGTGCCATCAGTGAAGCTAGTCTCTCCTACAATGAGCAGTTCTTC. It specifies CAISEASLSYNEQFF.

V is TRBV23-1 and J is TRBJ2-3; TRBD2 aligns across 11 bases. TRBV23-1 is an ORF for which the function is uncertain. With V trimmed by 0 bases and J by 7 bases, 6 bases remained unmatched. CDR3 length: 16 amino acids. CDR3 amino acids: CASSQSGSGGDYTQYF. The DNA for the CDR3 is TGCGCCAGCAGTCAATCGGGTAGCGGGGGGGACTATACGCAGTATTTT.

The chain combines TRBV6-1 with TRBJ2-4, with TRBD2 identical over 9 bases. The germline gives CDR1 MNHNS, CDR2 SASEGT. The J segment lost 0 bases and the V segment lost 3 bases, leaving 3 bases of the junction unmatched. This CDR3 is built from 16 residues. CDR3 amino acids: CASSERGGLAKNIQYF. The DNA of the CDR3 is TGTGCCAGCAGTGAGCGGGGGGGGCTAGCCAAAAACATTCAGTACTTC.

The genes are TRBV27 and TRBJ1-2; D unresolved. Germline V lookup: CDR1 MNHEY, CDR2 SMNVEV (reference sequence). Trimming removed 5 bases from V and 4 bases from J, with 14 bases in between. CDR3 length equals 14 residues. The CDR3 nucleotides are TGTGCCAGCAGTCCCGGGGAGGGAGGCTATGGCTACACCTTC. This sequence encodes CASSPGEGGYGYTF.